This T cell receptor beta chain is from a study of T cells after yellow fever vaccination. A single record per CDR3 protein comes from TCRdb applying MiXCR to the 5' RACE reads. Of around 160,000 distinct CDR3 sequences listed, about 7% were seen once; the top ten hold 2.5%. This clonotype was seen ten or more times. This CDR3 comprises 13 residues. From germline, CDR1 is MDHEN and CDR2 SYDVKM. V lost 8 bases and J lost 4, with 11 bases in between. This clonotype was obtained from a man aged 18 to 30 who received the YFV17D yellow fever vaccine. The chain combines TRBV28 with TRBJ2-2; D is unclear. The specimen was CD4+ T cells sorted from PBMCs, collected less than 6 days after the first yellow fever vaccination. The CDR3 coding sequence is TGTGCCAGCCTTACTTGGAGCACCGGGGAGCTGTTTTTT. Translation gives CASLTWSTGELFF.